A selection of T cell receptor beta chains follows, all from one sample in a study of cytomegalovirus exposure and HLA in healthy donors. Profiling relied on immunoSEQ multiplex PCR, and the TCRdb table lists in-frame clones only, not all of them. The sample holds around 140,000 clones, 72% seen once. The sequenced sample was PBMCs. These receptors all come from a man aged 45 to 65 in good health and CMV-seropositive. Both conserved end residues are part of each CDR3. The D gene is left open where the match is weak. Where a row states a size, it is once, few, many or the class of an expanded clone; other rows omit it.

TRBD2	TRBV6-1	TRBJ2-1	.	CASRLAGTYNEQFF	TGTGCCAGCAGGTTAGCGGGAACATACAATGAGCAGTTCTTC
.	TRBV10-2	TRBJ2-1	once	CASARSSSYNEQFF	TGCGCCAGCGCCAGGTCCAGCTCCTACAATGAGCAGTTCTTC
.	TRBV12-1	TRBJ2-3	.	CASSRGLAGMDTQYF	TGTGCCAGCAGCCGTGGACTAGCGGGAATGGATACGCAGTATTTT
TRBD1	TRBV5-1	TRBJ2-2	.	CASSPLQGAIGELFF	TGCGCCAGCAGCCCTTTACAGGGGGCGATCGGGGAGCTGTTTTTT
TRBD1	TRBV29-1	TRBJ1-4	once	CSVENRGDEKLFF	TGCAGCGTTGAAAACAGGGGGGATGAAAAACTGTTTTTT
TRBD1	TRBV27	TRBJ2-1	many	CASSSRDSEVNEQFF	TGTGCCAGCAGTTCACGGGACAGTGAGGTCAATGAGCAGTTCTTC
.	TRBV18	TRBJ2-2	.	CASSPGHPGELFF	TGTGCCAGCTCCCCAGGACACCCCGGGGAGCTGTTTTTT
.	TRBV19	TRBJ1-1	.	CASSIEWGGGNTEAFF	TGTGCCAGTAGTATAGAGTGGGGCGGCGGGAACACTGAAGCTTTCTTT
TRBD1	TRBV18	TRBJ2-5	.	CASSPLDRVETQYF	TGTGCCAGCTCACCCCTGGACAGGGTTGAGACCCAGTACTTC
TRBD2	TRBV14	TRBJ2-1	.	CASSQDPGDYSGSYLRGDEQFF	TGTGCCAGCAGCCAAGATCCCGGGGACTATAGCGGGAGCTACCTCCGGGGGGATGAGCAGTTCTTC
.	TRBV11-3	TRBJ2-1	.	CASSLDPQTGGSWFF	TGTGCCAGCAGCTTAGATCCACAGACAGGTGGGAGTTGGTTCTTC
.	TRBV7-2	TRBJ1-2	.	CASSLGKLFYGYTF	TGTGCCAGCAGCTTAGGCAAGCTCTTCTATGGCTACACCTTC
TRBD2	TRBV5-6	TRBJ2-2	.	CASSRELGGRGATGELFF	TGTGCCAGCAGCCGGGAACTTGGCGGGAGGGGCGCCACCGGGGAGCTGTTTTTT
.	TRBV19	TRBJ2-1	.	CASNQAGKNNEQFF	TGTGCCAGTAACCAGGCCGGGAAAAACAATGAGCAGTTCTTC
TRBD1	TRBV19	TRBJ1-2	.	CASSLMSDRVYGYTF	TGTGCCAGTTCGTTAATGTCGGACAGGGTCTATGGCTACACCTTC
.	TRBV4-1	TRBJ1-1	few	CASSQDPGADTEAFF	TGCGCCAGCAGCCAAGATCCAGGGGCCGACACTGAAGCTTTCTTT
TRBD1	TRBV11-2	TRBJ2-2	.	CASSVRQGIFTGELFF	TGTGCCAGCAGCGTTAGACAGGGGATATTCACCGGGGAGCTGTTTTTT
.	TRBV19	TRBJ1-2	.	CASSIRGVSTRGYTF	TGTGCCAGTAGTATCCGCGGGGTATCGACGCGAGGCTACACCTTC
.	TRBV15	TRBJ1-3	.	CATSRDRPTSSGNTIYF	TGTGCCACCAGCAGAGATAGGCCGACTAGCTCTGGAAACACCATATATTTT
.	TRBV7-8	TRBJ1-1	few	CASSRDSEAFF	TGTGCCAGCAGCCGCGACAGTGAAGCTTTCTTT
.	TRBV5-1	TRBJ1-6	.	CASSFQGGNSPLHF	TGCGCCAGCAGCTTTCAGGGAGGTAATTCACCCCTCCACTTT
.	TRBV11-3	TRBJ2-7	.	CASSVATGNYEQYF	TGTGCCAGCAGCGTCGCGACAGGTAACTACGAGCAGTACTTC
TRBD1	TRBV5-1	TRBJ2-7	.	CASSLRTGVDEQYF	TGCGCCAGCAGCCTCCGGACAGGGGTTGACGAGCAGTACTTC
TRBD1	TRBV29-1	TRBJ2-6	.	CSVEDPQQGWLAGANVLTF	TGCAGCGTTGAAGATCCCCAACAGGGGTGGTTGGCAGGGGCCAACGTCCTGACTTTC
.	TRBV19	TRBJ2-3	once	CASSNPQGGGTDTQYF	TGTGCCAGTAGTAACCCACAGGGAGGGGGCACAGATACGCAGTATTTT
.	TRBV6-5	TRBJ1-1	.	CASSYSVGRGNTEAFF	TGTGCCAGCAGTTACTCGGTCGGCAGGGGAAACACTGAAGCTTTCTTT
TRBD1	TRBV9	TRBJ1-2	.	CASSVGQGHGYTF	TGTGCCAGCAGCGTAGGACAGGGCCATGGCTACACCTTC
.	TRBV9	TRBJ1-2	.	CASSVNPADRGYTF	TGTGCCAGCAGCGTAAACCCGGCGGATAGGGGCTACACCTTC
TRBD1	TRBV12-5	TRBJ1-3	.	CASYTGAYFSGNTIYF	TGTGCTAGCTACACAGGGGCTTACTTCTCTGGAAACACCATATATTTT
.	TRBV12-5	TRBJ1-2	.	CASGPQSINYGYTF	TGTGCTAGTGGACCACAGTCGATTAACTATGGCTACACCTTC
.	TRBV15	TRBJ2-7	.	CATSEAGTQSYEQYF	TGTGCCACCAGCGAAGCCGGGACACAAAGCTACGAGCAGTACTTC
TRBD2	TRBV13	TRBJ2-1	.	CASSLGLAGWGHEQFF	TGTGCCAGCAGCCTCGGACTAGCGGGATGGGGCCATGAGCAGTTCTTC
.	TRBV5-1	TRBJ2-1	.	CASSLRTAYGEQFF	TGCGCCAGCAGCTTGAGGACAGCGTACGGTGAGCAGTTCTTC
TRBD1	TRBV5-1	TRBJ2-7	.	CASSADRLGAYEQYF	TGCGCCAGCAGCGCGGACAGGTTGGGGGCCTACGAGCAGTACTTC
.	TRBV7-8	TRBJ1-3	.	CASTPGSGNTIYF	TGTGCCAGCACCCCGGGCTCTGGAAACACCATATATTTT
TRBD1	TRBV5-1	TRBJ2-2	few	CASSSGSGQGFGELFF	TGCGCCAGCAGCTCGGGGTCGGGACAGGGGTTCGGGGAGCTGTTTTTT
.	TRBV19	TRBJ2-1	.	CASSGNPLMNEQFF	TGTGCCAGTAGCGGGAACCCGTTGATGAATGAGCAGTTCTTC
.	TRBV9	TRBJ1-2	.	CASSVGVGGYTF	TGTGCCAGCAGCGTAGGAGTCGGTGGCTACACCTTC
.	TRBV27	TRBJ2-5	.	CASRSNPFRDSKETQYF	TGTGCCAGCAGATCTAACCCATTCCGGGACTCTAAAGAGACCCAGTACTTC
TRBD1	TRBV10-3	TRBJ1-1	.	CAIKEPGQGAFRGGTEAFF	TGTGCCATCAAAGAGCCGGGACAGGGGGCGTTTAGAGGTGGCACTGAAGCTTTCTTT
TRBD2	TRBV11-2	TRBJ2-2	once	CASSPTNSGRAGTGELFF	TGTGCCAGCAGCCCTACCAATAGCGGGAGGGCCGGAACCGGGGAGCTGTTTTTT
TRBD2	TRBV15	TRBJ2-3	.	CATSRGTSGNTDTQYF	TGTGCCACCAGCAGAGGTACTAGCGGGAACACAGATACGCAGTATTTT
TRBD2	TRBV5-8	TRBJ2-7	.	CASSWGGRGAYEQYF	TGTGCCAGCAGCTGGGGGGGTAGGGGAGCCTACGAGCAGTACTTC